Below, 13 T cell receptor beta chains from the same sample are listed, as sequenced in a study of spatial heterogeneity in lung cancer. Whole-study results and caveats: In tumors, expanded intratumoral alpha and beta TCR counts tracked mutation counts.

Antigens of these TCRs are unknown. As to time point: sample taken at primary tumor resection. TCRdb used MiXCR to reprocess the 5' RACE reads, holding one entry per CDR3 protein. This sample yields 20,000 to 25,000 distinct CDR3 sequences, of which approximately 3% are seen a single time; approximately 7.7% belongs to the top ten. This specimen was lung tumor tissue, taken at surgery. The receptors were sampled from a male donor with early-stage non-small cell lung cancer.

This clonotype appeared many times. The chain uses TRBV7-8 and TRBJ2-2; the match to TRBD2 covers 10 bases. Trimming removed 5 bases from V and 4 bases from J; junction bases left unmatched: 7. The CDR3 has 16 amino acids. The germline V gene has CDR1 SGHVS and CDR2 FQNEAQ. DNA for the CDR3: TGTGCCAGCAGCACCCTAGCGGGAGTAAGCACCGGGGAGCTGTTTTTT. It specifies CASSTLAGVSTGELFF.

Many counts were recorded for this clonotype. The V and J genes are TRBV7-2 and TRBJ2-5, with 12 bases that match TRBD1. The junction had 5 bases not matched to a gene; V was cut back by 2 bases and J by 1 base. This CDR3 region has 17 residues. In germline, CDR1 is SGHTA, CDR2 FQGNSA. The CDR3 region is CASSLMGQGASQETQYF. The CDR3, as DNA: TGTGCCAGCAGCTTAATGGGACAGGGGGCGAGCCAAGAGACCCAGTACTTC.

Ten or more counts support this clonotype. The V and J genes are TRBV7-3 and TRBJ2-1; the D gene is possibly TRBD2 (5 bases). CDR1 is SGHTA, CDR2 FQGTGA, per germline. Deletions cut 2 bases from V and 6 bases from J, with 11 bases between. The CDR3 covers 14 residues. The chain's CDR3 is CASSLGWEINEQFF. In DNA form, the CDR3 reads TGTGCCAGCAGCTTAGGATGGGAGATCAATGAGCAGTTCTTC.

This clonotype was counted many times. The CDR3 coding sequence is TGCGCCAGCAGCTTCAGCGGGAGTGTCGCAGATACGCAGTATTTT. Its translation is CASSFSGSVADTQYF. The rearrangement links TRBV5-1 to TRBJ2-3; TRBD2 matches 8 bases. Trimming cost V 2 bases and J 4 bases; bases outside gene matches: 6. The V gene's germline CDR1 is SGHRS and CDR2 YFSETQ. CDR3 length: 15 amino acids.

This clonotype showed up many times. The rearrangement joins TRBV20-1 to TRBJ2-7; maybe TRBD1 (6 bases). CDR1 is DFQATT, CDR2 SNEGSKA, per germline (reference sequence). V was clipped by 6 bases and J by 2 bases, with 17 bases between them. This CDR3 spans 14 amino acids. CDR3 protein: CSALDSLTTYEQYF. The CDR3 region has the DNA TGCAGTGCCCTGGACAGCCTTACTACCTACGAGCAGTACTTC.

This clonotype was observed at least ten times. The V and J genes are TRBV7-6 and TRBJ2-7; 7 bases fit TRBD1. The CDR3 has 13 amino acids. Trimming took 1 base from V and 6 from J; bases not matched to a gene: 3. Per the germline V gene, CDR1 is SGHVS and CDR2 is FNYEAQ. Here the CDR3 reads CASSLGGGGEQYF. Written as DNA, the CDR3 is TGTGCCAGCAGCTTAGGAGGGGGCGGCGAGCAGTACTTC.

There are many counts of this clonotype. The rearrangement joins TRBV28 to TRBJ1-5; no reliable D call. This CDR3 is built from 15 residues. Per the germline V gene, CDR1 is MDHEN and CDR2 is SYDVKM. Trimming pared 3 bases from V and 0 bases from J, leaving 9 bases between. The CDR3 coding sequence is TGTGCCAGCAGTTTCAGGCTTCATAGCAATCAGCCCCAGCATTTT. Translation gives CASSFRLHSNQPQHF.

Ten or more counts support this clonotype. This chain connects TRBV18 to TRBJ1-2; 9 bases align to TRBD1. Looked up from germline, CDR1 is KGHSH and CDR2 is LQKENI. This CDR3 is 14 amino acids long. V dropped 5 bases and J dropped 3; count of bases not matched to a gene: 4. CDR3 amino acids: CASSTRTGDYGYTF. For the CDR3, the DNA is TGTGCCAGCTCAACCCGGACAGGGGACTATGGCTACACCTTC.

This clonotype was recorded many times. The CDR3: CAWSEGAPNYGYTF. For the CDR3, the DNA is TGTGCCTGGAGTGAAGGGGCACCGAACTATGGCTACACCTTC. This chain connects TRBV30 to TRBJ1-2, with D possibly being TRBD1 (5 bases). In germline, CDR1 is GTSNPN, CDR2 SVGIG (reference sequence). The V gene lost 1 base and the J gene lost 2 bases, with 11 bases spanning the gap. CDR3 length: 14 amino acids.

This clonotype was seen repeatedly, ten times or more. The chain is built from TRBV14 and TRBJ2-1, with D possibly TRBD1 on 6 matching bases. V was shortened by 4 bases and J by 0 bases, with 16 bases between the two germline ends. The CDR3 has 17 amino acids. Germline V gives CDR1 SGHDN, CDR2 FVKESK. In DNA, the CDR3 is TGTGCCAGCAGCCCCTTAACCGGACAGAGCTCCTACAATGAGCAGTTCTTC. It specifies CASSPLTGQSSYNEQFF.

This clonotype appeared many times. CDR3 DNA sequence: TGTGCCAGCGCCAAGTCCGGGGACTTCCAAGAGACCCAGTACTTC. Amino acid sequence: CASAKSGDFQETQYF. The chain uses TRBV7-9 and TRBJ2-5; maybe TRBD2 (6 bases). Per the germline V gene, CDR1 is SEHNR and CDR2 is FQNEAQ (reference sequence). The CDR3 has 15 residues. V gave up 8 bases and J gave up 1 base, with 17 bases separating them.

This clonotype was observed many times. V and J are TRBV7-9 and TRBJ2-3, with D perhaps matching TRBD2 (5 bases). CDR3 size: 15 residues. The V gene's germline CDR1 is SEHNR and CDR2 FQNEAQ (reference sequence). Trimming shortened V by 2 bases and J by 2 bases, and 11 bases separated the two germline ends. This CDR3 reads CASSLRDGLTDTQYF. The CDR3 DNA reads as TGTGCCAGCAGCTTACGGGATGGACTCACAGATACGCAGTATTTT.

This clonotype has a count of ten or more. This rearrangement joins TRBV29-1 to TRBJ1-2; a weak D match, TRBD1 (6 bases). Germline CDR1 and CDR2: SQVTM and ANQGSEA. This CDR3 is built from 12 residues. V lost 6 bases and J lost 7, with 15 bases in between. The CDR3 DNA sequence: TGCAGCGTCGGGGGGCGTGAGGGTGGCTACACCTTC. Amino acid sequence: CSVGGREGGYTF.